Below, one TCR beta chain is given with its context. Antigen: not known. A junction end diverges from the germline sequence, so it may reflect a read error. This record belongs to a study of blood T cells in healthy people across ages. Study-wide points: A roughly linear age-dependent decrease characterized TCR beta diversity per million T cells. Long-lived donors had more naive CD4+ cells and higher diversity than aged donors.

This CDR3 is 14 amino acids long. Germline lookup yields CDR1 SGHTA and CDR2 FQGNSA. Donors ranged from roughly 6 to 95 years old and were healthy Caucasians in Russia. PCR was performed a second time for about 7 to 11 cycles using a sample-barcoded 5' primer and a J-beta primer mix. TCRdb recomputed calls from the 5' RACE reads with MiXCR, one row per CDR3 protein. The table has some 790,000 distinct CDR3 sequences, around 30% seen once. The rearrangement uses TRBV7-2 and TRBJ2-5; D remains ambiguous. The receptor comes from a woman at least 80 years old in good health. Sequenced sample: blood. The DNA for the CDR3 is TGTGCCAGCAGCTTAGTCCCCAGCCAGGAGACCCGGTACTTC. It encodes CASSLVPSQETRYF.